This TCR beta chain was captured in a study of T cell responses to AZD1222 COVID-19 vaccine. Study-wide results and limits: Clonal diversity was possibly underestimated, and the donors were mostly white British, with more females. Baseline seropositives among AZD1222 recipients totaled only 5 or 6.

Germline-derived CDR1 and CDR2 are MDHEN and SYDVKM. The length of the CDR3 is 14 residues. V lost 6 bases to trimming and J lost 7 bases; unmatched junction nucleotides: 7. With respect to this clone: Its antigen remains unknown.

The table came from immunoSEQ multiplex PCR; TCRdb's copy has only in-frame clones and leaves some out. The sample has 95,000 to 110,000 clones; about 87% are singletons. The genes are TRBV28 and TRBJ2-4; 9 nucleotides agree with TRBD1. This specimen was peripheral blood, taken on day 0 of AZD1222 vaccination. This clonotype was obtained from an adult in good health. CDR3 nucleotides: TGTGCCAGCAGGTTGCGACAGGGGGAGAACATTCAGTACTTC. Translated: CASRLRQGENIQYF.